The 32 T cell receptor beta chains below come from one sample, sequenced in a study of PD-1 blockade in classical Hodgkin lymphoma. Sequencing was performed with immunoSEQ multiplex PCR; in TCRdb, only in-frame clones are kept and a portion is missing. The sample records approximately 65,000 clones, more than 80% being singletons. Documented time point: cycle 4 day 1 (C4D1), after six to seven weeks of nivolumab. With no exception, relapse followed autologous stem cell transplantation in all patients, and brentuximab vedotin exposure varied. The sample in question was peripheral blood mononuclear cells (PBMCs), obtained before the fourth cycle of nivolumab. The origin of the receptors is a human donor with classical Hodgkin lymphoma.

V usage is TRBV7-9 and J usage is TRBJ2-2, with 10 bases identical to TRBD2. Germline CDR1 reads SEHNR; CDR2 reads FQNEAQ (reference sequence). Trimming cost V 4 bases and J 0 bases; bases outside gene matches: 2. This CDR3 is built from 16 residues. DNA for the CDR3: TGTGCCAGCAGCTCTCTAGCGGGGGCGAACACCGGGGAGCTGTTTTTT. Translating gives CASSSLAGANTGELFF.

The chain couples TRBV5-3 to TRBJ2-3, with D perhaps assigned TRBD1 or TRBD2 (5 bases each). TRBV5-3 is identified as an open reading frame with a role that is uncertain. V lost 3 bases and J lost 0, with 17 bases in between. This CDR3 contains 17 residues. DNA for the CDR3: TGTGCCAGAAGCTCTGGGACCGAAGAGCCTAGCACAGATACGCAGTATTTT. Its protein is CARSSGTEEPSTDTQYF.

The rearrangement joins TRBV5-1 to TRBJ2-7; D perhaps matches TRBD1 (5 bases). Germline V gene data show CDR1 as SGHRS and CDR2 as YFSETQ. Between the trimmed V and J ends, which lost 0 bases and 3 bases, there was a span of 10 bases. The CDR3 runs 14 residues. CDR3 residues: CASSLDWGSYEQYF. The DNA of the CDR3 is TGCGCCAGCAGCTTGGATTGGGGCAGCTACGAGCAGTACTTC.

V gene TRBV2 combines with J gene TRBJ1-1, with 7 bases aligning to TRBD1. The CDR3 consists of 15 residues. The germline V gene has CDR1 SNHLY and CDR2 FYNNEI. With V trimmed by 6 bases and J by 2 bases, 9 bases remained unmatched. The chain's CDR3 is CASSGNRGLNTEAFF. The CDR3 DNA reads as TGTGCCAGCAGCGGAAACAGGGGCCTAAACACTGAAGCTTTCTTT.

The chain carries TRBV4-2 and TRBJ2-7; either TRBD1 or TRBD2 may fit D (5 bases each). Trimming shortened V by 3 bases and J by 3 bases, and 21 bases separated the two germline ends. The germline CDR1 and CDR2 sequences are LGHNA and YNFKEQ. This CDR3 has 17 amino acids. As DNA, the CDR3 is TGTGCCAGCAGCCAGCCGGGACCCCTGTCGAAAGTCTACGAGCAGTACTTC. Encoded protein: CASSQPGPLSKVYEQYF.

This chain connects TRBV2 to TRBJ2-3, with 8 bases that match TRBD1. V trimming: 2 bases; J trimming: 4 bases; junction bases outside the gene matches: 2. This CDR3 has 14 residues. Germline lookup yields CDR1 SNHLY and CDR2 FYNNEI. In nucleotides, the CDR3 is TGTGCCAGCAGTGAACAGGGGGCCTCAGATACGCAGTATTTT. Its protein product is CASSEQGASDTQYF.

J is TRBJ2-7 and V is TRBV28; D is possibly TRBD1 (5 bases). Germline V gene lookup returns CDR1 MDHEN and CDR2 SYDVKM. The CDR3 contains 14 residues. Trimming pared 3 bases from V and 2 bases from J, leaving 11 bases between. The DNA of the CDR3 is TGTGCCAGCAGTTTCCCCGACAGAACCTACGAGCAGTACTTC. This translates into CASSFPDRTYEQYF.

This chain links TRBV6-1 with TRBJ1-2; TRBD1 aligns across 7 bases. This CDR3 spans 13 amino acids. V shed 11 bases and J 4 bases; nucleotides not matched to a gene: 10. Germline CDR1 reads MNHNS; CDR2 reads SASEGT. The CDR3 reads CAGRDSSFYGYTF. In DNA form, the CDR3 reads TGTGCCGGACGGGACAGCTCGTTCTATGGCTACACCTTC.

The V and J genes are TRBV6-5 and TRBJ2-1; the match to TRBD2 covers 8 bases. The CDR3 length is 15 residues. Looked up from germline, CDR1 is MNHEY and CDR2 is SVGAGI. Losses at the gene ends were 6 bases for V and 1 base for J; bases not matched to a gene: 5. The CDR3 DNA reads TGTGCCAGCAGGTACCGGGGGGGGTCCTACAATGAGCAGTTCTTC. Its protein product is CASRYRGGSYNEQFF.

This sequence joins TRBV28 and TRBJ1-1, with D unresolved. The V end was cut by 5 bases, the J end by 4 bases, with 14 bases between. The CDR3 spans 14 residues. Germline V gene sequence: CDR1 MDHEN, CDR2 SYDVKM. CDR3 region: CASSLQRVGTEAFF. The CDR3 DNA reads TGTGCCAGCAGTCTCCAAAGAGTGGGCACTGAAGCTTTCTTT.

The genes are TRBV18 and TRBJ2-5, with 9 positions matching TRBD2. Germline V gene data show CDR1 as KGHSH and CDR2 as LQKENI. V was pared by 6 bases and J by 2 bases, with 1 base of the junction left unmatched. CDR3 length: 13 residues. DNA of the CDR3: TGTGCCAGCTCTGCGGGAGGGCAAGAGACCCAGTACTTC. It encodes CASSAGGQETQYF.

V is TRBV28 and J is TRBJ1-3; D perhaps matches TRBD1 (6 bases). Trimming took off 6 bases at V and 8 bases at J, with 11 bases between the two ends. The CDR3 runs 12 residues. From germline, CDR1 is MDHEN and CDR2 SYDVKM. The CDR3 spells CASRTQGDTIYF. CDR3 bases: TGTGCCAGCAGGACACAGGGAGACACCATATATTTT.

The chain employs TRBV5-1 and TRBJ1-1; perhaps TRBD1 as D (6 bases). Trimming shortened V by 4 bases and J by 5 bases, and 18 bases separated the two germline ends. This CDR3 comprises 15 residues. Germline lookup yields CDR1 SGHRS and CDR2 YFSETQ. CDR3 sequence: CASSPTHLRGTEAFF. In DNA, the CDR3 is TGCGCCAGCAGCCCAACGCACCTCAGGGGTACTGAAGCTTTCTTT.

The chain links TRBV6-5 to TRBJ1-1, with 8 positions matching TRBD1. J was trimmed by 1 base and V by 2 bases; bases with no gene match: 6. This CDR3 contains 16 residues. From germline, CDR1 is MNHEY and CDR2 SVGAGI. The CDR3 DNA reads TGTGCCAGCAGTTACACCGACAGGGGATGGAACACTGAAGCTTTCTTT. Translation gives CASSYTDRGWNTEAFF.

This chain links TRBV2 with TRBJ1-6; the D gene is possibly TRBD1 (6 bases). V was shortened by 11 bases and J by 9 bases, with 17 bases between the two germline ends. The CDR3 is 13 amino acids. Germline-derived CDR1 and CDR2 are SNHLY and FYNNEI. CDR3 protein: CALGGAEASPLHF. CDR3 DNA: TGTGCCCTCGGGGGGGCCGAGGCTTCACCCCTCCACTTT.

The chain has TRBV27 and TRBJ2-1; perhaps TRBD2 as D (5 bases). Germline V gene data show CDR1 as MNHEY and CDR2 as SMNVEV (reference sequence). This CDR3 is built from 13 residues. V was trimmed by 3 bases and J by 8 bases, leaving 11 bases between them. The chain's CDR3 is CASSFGGLDEQFF. In nucleotides, the CDR3 is TGTGCCAGCAGTTTTGGCGGACTGGATGAGCAGTTCTTC.

The gene calls are TRBV4-2 and TRBJ2-1; the match to TRBD2 covers 8 bases. The CDR3 extends over 15 amino acids. The germline V gene has CDR1 LGHNA and CDR2 YNFKEQ. V trimming: 1 base; J trimming: 4 bases; junction bases outside the gene matches: 3. CDR3: CASSQAGGPYNEQFF. Written as DNA, the CDR3 is TGTGCCAGCAGCCAAGCGGGGGGGCCTTACAATGAGCAGTTCTTC.

The chain employs TRBV7-8 and TRBJ1-5; possible D gene TRBD1, 5 bases. The CDR3 is 15 residues long. V dropped 1 base and J dropped 4 bases, with 11 bases sitting between them. Germline V gives CDR1 SGHVS, CDR2 FQNEAQ. CDR3 loop: CASSLEGVVNQPQHF. CDR3 bases: TGTGCCAGCAGCTTAGAAGGGGTTGTAAATCAGCCCCAGCATTTT.

V is TRBV5-1 and J is TRBJ2-2; D remains unclear. Germline assignment: CDR1 SGHRS and CDR2 YFSETQ. The CDR3 has 13 residues. V was pared by 0 bases and J by 6 bases, with 6 bases between. CDR3 loop: CASSLEGPGELFF. The DNA for the CDR3 is TGCGCCAGCAGCTTGGAAGGGCCCGGGGAGCTGTTTTTT. Full variable domain (missing parts from reference TRBV5-1 and TRBJ2-2): KAGVTQTPRYLIKTRGQQVTLSCSPISGHRSVSWYQQTPGQGLQFLFEYFSETQRNKGNFPGRFSGRQFSNSRSEMNVSTLELGDSALYLCASSLEGPGELFFGEGSRLTVL.

The CDR3 sequence: CASTVIRGDVYGYGYTF. DNA for the CDR3: TGTGCCAGCACCGTAATCCGGGGCGATGTCTATGGGTATGGCTACACCTTC. The chain joins TRBV5-8 to TRBJ1-2, with a weak D call TRBD1 (5 bases). Germline V gives CDR1 SGHTS, CDR2 YDEGEE. The V and J ends lost 6 bases and 5 bases respectively, with 26 bases between them. CDR3 size: 17 residues.

The chain uses TRBV7-6 and TRBJ2-2; D gene ambiguous. The CDR3 has 15 residues. The germline CDR1 and CDR2 sequences are SGHVS and FNYEAQ. V was cut by 1 base and J by 4 bases, with 10 bases left in between. The CDR3 DNA follows: TGTGCCAGCAGCTTAGTCACCGACGGCACCGGGGAGCTGTTTTTT. Translating it yields CASSLVTDGTGELFF.

This clone was found once. The chain recombines TRBV21-1 with TRBJ2-3; whether TRBD2, the table's D call, matches the DNA was not checked. TRBV21-1 is recorded as a pseudogene. The CDR3 is made up of 10 amino acids. The CDR3: CASSKSTGYF. Here the CDR3 DNA reads TGTGCCAGCAGCAAAAGTACGGGGTATTTT.

This chain joins TRBV7-9 and TRBJ2-3, with 9 bases fitting TRBD2. Germline CDR1 reads SEHNR; CDR2 reads FQNEAQ (reference sequence). CDR3 length equals 16 residues. V was pared by 5 bases and J by 4 bases, with 10 bases of the junction left unmatched. CDR3 sequence: CASSLNSGSVADTQYF. DNA for the CDR3: TGTGCCAGCAGCCTAAATAGCGGGAGTGTCGCAGATACGCAGTATTTT.

J is TRBJ1-3 and V is TRBV5-1; 7 nucleotides align to TRBD1. This CDR3 contains 14 residues. Germline-derived CDR1 and CDR2 are SGHRS and YFSETQ. The trim removed 5 bases at V and 4 bases at J, leaving 6 bases unmatched. The chain's CDR3 is CASSTDREGNTIYF. In DNA, the CDR3 is TGCGCCAGCAGTACCGACAGGGAAGGAAACACCATATATTTT.

This rearrangement joins TRBV9 to TRBJ2-7; the D call may be TRBD1 or TRBD2 (6 bases each). CDR3 length: 15 amino acids. The V gene lost 0 bases and the J gene lost 4 bases, with 14 bases spanning the gap. CDR1 and CDR2 (germline): SGDLS, YYNGEE. In nucleotides, the CDR3 is TGTGCCAGCAGCGTAGAGGGGGAGGCGGATTACGAGCAGTACTTC. It encodes CASSVEGEADYEQYF.

V is TRBV15 and J is TRBJ1-1; D gene unclear. Trimming took 1 base from V and 3 from J, leaving 6 bases between them. Germline CDR1 and CDR2: LNHNV and YYDKDF (reference sequence). This CDR3 region has 13 residues. CDR3 region: CATSRAVDTEAFF. DNA of the CDR3: TGTGCCACCAGCAGAGCGGTTGACACTGAAGCTTTCTTT.

The table lists this clone with a count of one. The chain joins TRBV27 to TRBJ2-7; 7 bases line up with TRBD2. The trim removed 3 bases at V and 2 bases at J, leaving 4 bases unmatched. Germline V lookup: CDR1 MNHEY, CDR2 SMNVEV (reference sequence). The CDR3 has 14 residues. CDR3 nucleotides: TGTGCCAGCAGTTTGCGGGGGATAACCTACGAGCAGTACTTC. Translating it yields CASSLRGITYEQYF.

The chain links TRBV7-2 to TRBJ2-7; 7 bases map to TRBD2. Losses at the gene ends were 7 bases for V and 0 bases for J; bases not matched to a gene: 9. This CDR3 comprises 15 residues. CDR1 SGHTA and CDR2 FQGNSA come from the germline V gene. This CDR3 is CASTSTGGFSYEQYF. CDR3 in DNA: TGTGCCAGCACCTCAACCGGGGGGTTCTCCTACGAGCAGTACTTC.

This clone was seen just once. V is TRBV27 and J is TRBJ2-7; 13 bases are shared with TRBD2. This CDR3 is 16 amino acids long. The germline CDR1 and CDR2 sequences are MNHEY and SMNVEV (reference sequence). J was trimmed by 4 bases and V by 5 bases; bases with no gene match: 8. DNA for the CDR3: TGTGCCAGCAGTCCAAGACTAGCGGGAGGAATGTACGAGCAGTACTTC. This sequence encodes CASSPRLAGGMYEQYF.

Here the CDR3 reads CASRRTSGRNEQFF. Here the CDR3 DNA reads TGTGCCAGCAGAAGGACTAGCGGGAGGAATGAGCAGTTCTTC. The chain couples TRBV2 to TRBJ2-1, with 14 positions matching TRBD2. J gave up 7 bases and V 6 bases, and 2 bases lay outside the gene matches. The CDR3 length is 14 residues. The V gene's germline CDR1 is SNHLY and CDR2 FYNNEI. Full variable domain (outside the CDR3, taken from reference TRBV2 and TRBJ2-1): EPEVTQTPSHQVTQMGQEVILRCVPISNHLYFYWYRQILGQKVEFLVSFYNNEISEKSEIFDDQFSVERPDGSNFTLKIRSTKLEDSAMYFCASRRTSGRNEQFFGPGTRLTVL.

This clone was counted a single time. The chain recombines TRBV5-1 with TRBJ2-5; weak D call: TRBD1 (6 bases). CDR3 length: 11 residues. Germline V gene data show CDR1 as SGHRS and CDR2 as YFSETQ. V lost 4 bases to trimming and J lost 9 bases, with 10 bases between them. The CDR3 loop reads CASSKQGPQYF. Written as DNA, the CDR3 is TGCGCCAGCAGCAAGCAGGGGCCCCAGTACTTC.

This chain links TRBV28 with TRBJ2-5; D perhaps matches TRBD2 (6 bases). The V end was cut by 2 bases, the J end by 3 bases, with 22 bases between. There are 18 residues in the CDR3. CDR1 is MDHEN and CDR2 is SYDVKM in the germline V gene. The CDR3 DNA follows: TGTGCCAGCAGTTTAGGATTAGGCAGGGTGATAGCGGAAGAGACCCAGTACTTC. Its protein product is CASSLGLGRVIAEETQYF.